This passage covers 18 T cell receptor beta chains from one sample sequenced in a study of T cell responses to AZD1222 COVID-19 vaccine. Some clones are missing from TCRdb's copy, which holds only in-frame ones; the method was immunoSEQ multiplex PCR. The table lists 150,000 or so clones, 85% to 95% of them singletons. Sample: peripheral blood, taken 28 days after the second AZD1222 dose. All receptors derive from an adult who received the AZD1222 COVID-19 vaccine.

The chain's CDR3 is CASSPSGASNQPQHF. The CDR3 DNA sequence: TGTGCCAGCAGCCCCTCGGGGGCAAGCAATCAGCCCCAGCATTTT. The rearrangement joins TRBV28 to TRBJ1-5; maybe TRBD1 (6 bases). With 6 bases removed from V and 1 base from J, the gap between germline ends came to 13 bases. This CDR3 spans 15 amino acids. Looked up from germline, CDR1 is MDHEN and CDR2 is SYDVKM.

The genes are TRBV3-1 (or the pseudogene TRBV3-2) and TRBJ2-2; 11 bases align to TRBD2. Germline V gives CDR1 LGHDT, CDR2 YNNKEL (reference sequence). The CDR3 is made up of 18 amino acids. Trimming removed 0 bases from V and 7 bases from J; junction bases left unmatched: 10. CDR3 nucleotides: TGTGCCAGCAGCCAAGAACACAGTAGCGGGAGGGCTGGCGGGGAGCTGTTTTTT. Its protein is CASSQEHSSGRAGGELFF.

This clone was seen only a few times. This specimen includes other DNA sequences encoding the same CDR3. The V call is TRBV10-3, the J call TRBJ2-2; D is perhaps TRBD1 or TRBD2 (6 bases each). The CDR3 has 15 residues. Trimming shortened V by 0 bases and J by 5 bases, and 10 bases separated the two germline ends. Germline CDR1 is ENHRY and CDR2 is SYGVKD. For the CDR3, the DNA is TGTGCCATCAGTGAGTCCGGGGGCCGAACCGGGGAGCTGTTTTTT. As protein: CAISESGGRTGELFF.

V gene TRBV6-5 combines with J gene TRBJ2-7; tentative D call: TRBD1 (6 bases). The V end was cut by 7 bases, the J end by 4 bases, with 11 bases between. Germline V lookup: CDR1 MNHEY, CDR2 SVGAGI. The CDR3 extends over 12 amino acids. CDR3 nucleotides: TGTGCCAGCATTAACAGGGAGTACGAGCAGTACTTC. This encodes CASINREYEQYF.

The chain employs TRBV30 and TRBJ2-2, with TRBD2 matching over 11 bases. Losses at the gene ends were 2 bases for V and 6 bases for J; bases not matched to a gene: 8. Germline-derived CDR1 and CDR2 are GTSNPN and SVGIG (reference sequence). This CDR3 spans 16 amino acids. This CDR3 reads CAWSKGLAGGAGELFF. CDR3 DNA: TGTGCCTGGAGTAAAGGGTTAGCGGGAGGGGCCGGGGAGCTGTTTTTT.

The genes are TRBV9 and TRBJ1-1; TRBD1 might be the D (6 bases). Trimming shortened V by 4 bases and J by 4 bases, and 17 bases separated the two germline ends. Germline V gene sequence: CDR1 SGDLS, CDR2 YYNGEE. The CDR3 contains 15 residues. The CDR3 DNA reads TGTGCCAGCAGCTCCTCGGGGGCGCCGAGCACTGAAGCTTTCTTT. Translating it yields CASSSSGAPSTEAFF.

The chain uses TRBV28 and TRBJ1-6; D gene unclear. CDR3 length equals 16 residues. CDR1 and CDR2 from the germline V gene are MDHEN and SYDVKM. The V gene lost 5 bases and the J gene lost 7 bases, with 18 bases spanning the gap. CDR3 sequence: CASSLRRRFTNSPLHF. CDR3 DNA sequence: TGTGCCAGCAGTCTACGGCGTAGGTTTACAAATTCACCCCTCCACTTT.

This clone was found a few times. The genes are TRBV5-1 and TRBJ1-6; tentatively, D is TRBD1 (5 bases). The CDR3 is 18 residues long. The germline V and J ends were trimmed by 3 bases and 5 bases, with 21 bases remaining between them. Germline CDR1 is SGHRS and CDR2 is YFSETQ. The CDR3 region is CASSSRQIGVRNNSPLHF. The CDR3 nucleotides are TGCGCCAGCAGCTCTAGACAAATAGGGGTTCGGAATAATTCACCCCTCCACTTT.

The chain carries TRBV7-9 and TRBJ2-5, with D possibly being TRBD1 or TRBD2 (5 bases each). CDR1 is SEHNR, CDR2 FQNEAQ, per germline (reference sequence). The germline V and J ends were trimmed by 1 base and 4 bases, with 13 bases remaining between them. The CDR3 has 15 residues. CDR3 protein: CASSLGGPGRETQYF. The CDR3 DNA follows: TGTGCCAGCAGCTTAGGGGGCCCGGGGAGAGAGACCCAGTACTTC. Using reference TRBV7-9 and TRBJ2-5 for the parts outside the CDR3, the full variable domain is DTGVSQNPRHKITKRGQNVTFRCDPISEHNRLYWYRQTLGQGPEFLTYFQNEAQLEKSRLLSDRFSAERPKGSFSTLEIQRTEQGDSAMYLCASSLGGPGRETQYFGPGTRLLVL.

This clone was counted once. The chain couples TRBV7-8 to TRBJ2-1, with TRBD2 identical over 14 bases. Looked up from germline, CDR1 is SGHVS and CDR2 is FQNEAQ. With 5 bases clipped from V and 1 base from J, the junction kept 16 bases outside the gene matches. The CDR3 runs 21 residues. Here the CDR3 reads CASSRGLAGGHNLLSYNEQFF. In DNA, the CDR3 is TGTGCCAGCAGCCGAGGACTAGCGGGAGGTCACAACCTACTGTCCTACAATGAGCAGTTCTTC.

A single count supports this clone. The V gene is TRBV24-1, the J gene TRBJ2-6; a weak D match, TRBD1 (6 bases). V lost 8 bases, J lost 0 bases, and 19 bases lay in between. The CDR3 consists of 18 residues. Germline assignment: CDR1 KGHDR and CDR2 SFDVKD. CDR3 region: CATNETGTLSSGANVLTF. CDR3 nucleotide sequence: TGTGCCACCAACGAGACAGGAACACTCAGCTCTGGGGCCAACGTCCTGACTTTC.

The chain is built from TRBV7-9 and TRBJ2-2, with D perhaps TRBD1 (6 bases). CDR3 length equals 16 residues. CDR1 is SEHNR, CDR2 FQNEAQ, per germline (reference sequence). With 6 bases removed from V and 1 base from J, the gap between germline ends came to 15 bases. The CDR3 here is CASSSWEQGNTGELFF. CDR3 coding DNA: TGTGCCAGCAGTTCCTGGGAACAGGGGAACACCGGGGAGCTGTTTTTT.

The rearrangement uses TRBV19 and TRBJ1-5; D remains ambiguous. From germline, CDR1 is LNHDA and CDR2 SQIVND (reference sequence). The CDR3 spans 17 residues. V lost 7 bases, J lost 7 bases, and 26 bases lay in between. The CDR3 protein is CASTLGQTVGHRQPQHF. The CDR3 region has the DNA TGTGCCAGTACCCTGGGCCAAACAGTAGGGCATCGACAGCCCCAGCATTTT.

V and J are TRBV27 and TRBJ2-7; D gene unclear. Between the trimmed V and J ends, which lost 3 bases and 3 bases, there was a span of 9 bases. CDR3 length equals 13 residues. Germline values: CDR1 MNHEY, CDR2 SMNVEV (reference sequence). The CDR3 loop reads CASSFGLFYEQYF. CDR3 nucleotide sequence: TGTGCCAGCAGTTTCGGCCTTTTCTACGAGCAGTACTTC.

This chain joins TRBV9 and TRBJ2-5; unclear D gene. Germline V lookup: CDR1 SGDLS, CDR2 YYNGEE. CDR3 length equals 12 residues. With 0 bases removed from V and 4 bases from J, the gap between germline ends came to 4 bases. The CDR3 bases are TGTGCCAGCAGCGTAGATCTAGAGACCCAGTACTTC. It is translated as CASSVDLETQYF.

The chain uses TRBV11-2 and TRBJ1-5; 8 nucleotides match TRBD1. Per germline, CDR1 SGHAT and CDR2 FQNNGV. The V gene end was trimmed by 1 base and the J gene end by 7 bases; junction bases not matched to a gene: 6. The CDR3 loop spans 15 amino acids. CDR3 protein: CASSLGGQDMQPQHF. CDR3 DNA sequence: TGTGCCAGCAGCTTAGGGGGACAGGATATGCAGCCCCAGCATTTT.

The genes are TRBV15 and TRBJ2-7; maybe TRBD1 (5 bases). Between the trimmed V and J ends, which lost 3 bases and 7 bases, there was a span of 13 bases. CDR3 length: 13 amino acids. Germline V gene data show CDR1 as LNHNV and CDR2 as YYDKDF (reference sequence). The CDR3 sequence is CATSRNAQGEQYF. As DNA, the CDR3 is TGTGCCACCAGCAGGAACGCCCAGGGTGAGCAGTACTTC.

This chain links TRBV28 with TRBJ1-6, with 7 positions matching TRBD1. Germline values: CDR1 MDHEN, CDR2 SYDVKM. The CDR3 length is 15 residues. Germline trimming cut 3 bases from V and 5 bases from J; bases unmatched to any gene: 4. CDR3 sequence reads: CASSLNDRDNSPLHF. Written as DNA, the CDR3 is TGTGCCAGCAGTTTGAATGACAGGGATAATTCACCCCTCCACTTT. The whole variable domain, filled in from reference TRBV28 and TRBJ1-6, reads DVKVTQSSRYLVKRTGEKVFLECVQDMDHENMFWYRQDPGLGLRLIYFSYDVKMKEKGDIPEGYSVSREKKERFSLILESASTNQTSMYLCASSLNDRDNSPLHFGNGTRLTVT.